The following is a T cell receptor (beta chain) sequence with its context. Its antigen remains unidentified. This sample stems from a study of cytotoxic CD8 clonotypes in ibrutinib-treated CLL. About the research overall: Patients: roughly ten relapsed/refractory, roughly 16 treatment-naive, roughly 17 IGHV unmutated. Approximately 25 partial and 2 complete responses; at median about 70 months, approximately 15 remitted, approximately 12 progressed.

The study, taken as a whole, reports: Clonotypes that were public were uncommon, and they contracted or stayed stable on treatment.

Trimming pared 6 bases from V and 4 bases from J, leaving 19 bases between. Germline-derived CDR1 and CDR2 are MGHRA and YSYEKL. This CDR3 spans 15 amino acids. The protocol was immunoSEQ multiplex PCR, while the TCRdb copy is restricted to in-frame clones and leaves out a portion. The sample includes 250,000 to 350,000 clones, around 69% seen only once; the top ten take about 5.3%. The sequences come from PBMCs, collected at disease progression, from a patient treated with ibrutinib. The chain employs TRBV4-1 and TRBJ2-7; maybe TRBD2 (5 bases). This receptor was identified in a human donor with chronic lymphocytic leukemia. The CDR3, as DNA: TGCGCCAGCAGTCCAAGGTTTCCTAGCCTTTACGAGCAGTACTTC. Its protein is CASSPRFPSLYEQYF.